Shown below are 25 T cell receptor beta chains from a single sample sequenced in a study of blood T cell repertoires in COVID-19. Generated by immunoSEQ multiplex PCR, the TCRdb table keeps only in-frame clones and is missing some. Of around 58,000 clones in the sample, roughly 89% were seen once. The specimen sequenced was peripheral blood. Every receptor here comes from a man between 60 and 70 years old with active COVID-19.

The chain couples TRBV3-1 (or the pseudogene TRBV3-2) to TRBJ2-1; D is unresolved. The ends were cut back, 4 bases at V and 2 bases at J, with 12 bases in the middle. CDR3 length equals 15 residues. Per the germline V gene, CDR1 is LGHDT and CDR2 is YNNKEL (reference sequence). CDR3 sequence (DNA): TGTGCCAGCAGCCCGAGATTAGAACCCTACAATGAGCAGTTCTTC. It codes for CASSPRLEPYNEQFF.

The chain couples TRBV27 to TRBJ2-7; 8 positions agree with TRBD2. CDR3 length: 15 residues. Germline V CDR1 and CDR2: MNHEY, SMNVEV (reference sequence). The trim removed 2 bases at V and 1 base at J, leaving 4 bases unmatched. In DNA, the CDR3 is TGTGCCAGCAGTTTACGTCGGGGGGGGTCCTACGAGCAGTACTTC. Protein sequence: CASSLRRGGSYEQYF.

This clone came up once. The chain carries TRBV7-9 and TRBJ2-7; 7 nucleotides line up with TRBD1. CDR3 length: 17 residues. Germline values: CDR1 SEHNR, CDR2 FQNEAQ (reference sequence). V gave up 4 bases and J gave up 0 bases; unmatched junction bases: 12. The CDR3 reads CASSSQGRGSGSYEQYF. The CDR3, as DNA: TGTGCCAGCAGCTCTCAGGGCAGGGGGTCAGGCTCCTACGAGCAGTACTTC.

This clone was seen just once. The CDR3 protein is CASSLGRGRSGRWNEQFF. CDR3 DNA sequence: TGTGCCAGCAGCTTAGGCCGGGGGAGGAGCGGGAGGTGGAATGAGCAGTTCTTC. The J gene is TRBJ2-1, the V gene TRBV13; TRBD2 matches 9 bases. CDR3 length: 18 amino acids. V trimming: 0 bases; J trimming: 7 bases; junction bases outside the gene matches: 13. Germline assignment: CDR1 PRHDT and CDR2 FYEKMQ (reference sequence).

The chain has TRBV19 and TRBJ2-3; TRBD2 matches 12 bases. After removal of 1 base from V and 15 bases from J, the junction contained 8 bases not matched to a gene. CDR1 LNHDA and CDR2 SQIVND come from the germline V gene (reference sequence). The CDR3 totals 14 residues. The CDR3 region has the DNA TGTGCCAGTAGTATAGGACTAGCGGGGGACCCGGAATATTTT. This codes for CASSIGLAGDPEYF.

The chain recombines TRBV27 with TRBJ2-5, with TRBD2 identical over 7 bases. V shed 7 bases, J shed 5 bases, and the junction held 13 bases outside the gene matches. The length of the CDR3 is 15 residues. Germline V lookup: CDR1 MNHEY, CDR2 SMNVEV (reference sequence). The CDR3 sequence is CASMKRGRAVETQYF. For the CDR3, the DNA is TGTGCCAGCATGAAACGCGGGAGAGCTGTGGAGACCCAGTACTTC.

V usage is TRBV7-9 and J usage is TRBJ1-1; 12 bases are shared with TRBD1. The CDR3 covers 16 residues. In germline, CDR1 is SEHNR, CDR2 FQNEAQ (reference sequence). V was clipped by 3 bases and J by 1 base; unmatched bases: 3. For the CDR3, the DNA is TGTGCCAGCAGCTTCGGGACAGGGGGCGCGAACACTGAAGCTTTCTTT. Translated: CASSFGTGGANTEAFF.

CDR3 loop: CAIRGQGGGSEAFF. The CDR3 DNA follows: TGTGCCATCAGAGGACAGGGGGGAGGCTCTGAAGCTTTCTTT. This chain connects TRBV10-3 to TRBJ1-1; 10 bases line up with TRBD1. The CDR3 contains 14 residues. The junction had 7 bases not matched to a gene; V was cut back by 6 bases and J by 6 bases. Germline loops: CDR1 ENHRY, CDR2 SYGVKD.

This rearrangement joins TRBV30 to TRBJ2-5, with D possibly being TRBD2 (6 bases). Per germline, CDR1 GTSNPN and CDR2 SVGIG (reference sequence). V gave up 2 bases and J gave up 5 bases, with 12 bases separating them. The CDR3 sequence is 13 residues long. The CDR3, as DNA: TGTGCCTGGAGTTGGAGGGAGCTTGAGACCCAGTACTTC. Its translation: CAWSWRELETQYF.

The count of this clone is one. The CDR3 DNA sequence: TGTGCCAGCAGTGACCCGCGCCAGGGGGCCTTTCAGCCCCAGCATTTT. It encodes CASSDPRQGAFQPQHF. The V gene is TRBV28, the J gene TRBJ1-5; 8 nucleotides match TRBD1. Per germline, CDR1 MDHEN and CDR2 SYDVKM. There are 16 residues in the CDR3. Trimming at V came to 5 bases and at J to 6 bases, leaving 12 bases not matched to a gene.

The V call is TRBV20-1, the J call TRBJ2-5; D uncertain. The V end was cut by 5 bases, the J end by 1 base, with 5 bases between. The CDR3 is 11 amino acids. Germline V lookup: CDR1 DFQATT, CDR2 SNEGSKA (reference sequence). CDR3 bases: TGCAGTGCTCCTCCCCAAGAGACCCAGTACTTC. Translating it yields CSAPPQETQYF.

This sequence joins TRBV5-6 and TRBJ2-1; tentatively, D is TRBD1 (6 bases). Germline V gene lookup returns CDR1 SGHDT and CDR2 YYEEEE. CDR3 length equals 12 residues. The V and J ends lost 7 bases and 4 bases respectively, with 9 bases between them. CDR3 sequence: CASAGQYNEQFF. The CDR3 DNA follows: TGTGCCAGCGCAGGACAGTACAATGAGCAGTTCTTC.

V usage is TRBV5-4 and J usage is TRBJ2-3, with TRBD2 matching 10 bases. Trimming removed 4 bases from V and 3 bases from J; junction bases left unmatched: 14. CDR1 and CDR2 (germline): SGHNT, YYREEE (reference sequence). This CDR3 spans 18 amino acids. The CDR3 DNA is TGTGCCAGCAGCGCCTGGTTAAGCGGGAGGGCCTTGACAGATACGCAGTATTTT. This sequence encodes CASSAWLSGRALTDTQYF.

V usage is TRBV6-5 and J usage is TRBJ2-7; possibly TRBD1 for D (6 bases). Trimming cost V 6 bases and J 11 bases, with 17 bases left between them. The CDR3 totals 12 residues. The germline V gene encodes CDR1 MNHEY and CDR2 SVGAGI. The CDR3 sequence: CASRIRGGSEYF. In DNA form, the CDR3 reads TGTGCCAGCAGGATACGAGGGGGTTCGGAGTACTTC.

The chain has TRBV10-3 and TRBJ1-1; D unresolved. CDR1 and CDR2 from the germline V gene are ENHRY and SYGVKD. This CDR3 contains 15 residues. The V gene lost 0 bases and the J gene lost 3 bases, with 11 bases spanning the gap. The CDR3 region is CAISESGRFYTEAFF. Here the CDR3 DNA reads TGTGCCATCAGTGAGTCGGGCCGTTTTTACACTGAAGCTTTCTTT.

The chain combines TRBV10-3 with TRBJ1-2, with 8 bases that match TRBD1. Germline lookup yields CDR1 ENHRY and CDR2 SYGVKD. CDR3 length equals 12 residues. J was trimmed by 8 bases and V by 10 bases; bases with no gene match: 9. DNA of the CDR3: TGTGCCAGCGTTGACAGGGGAGACGGCTACACCTTC. It specifies CASVDRGDGYTF.

The rearrangement links TRBV28 to TRBJ2-4; D is unresolved. The V end lost 6 bases, the J end lost 1 base, and 7 bases lay between the germline ends. The germline V gene has CDR1 MDHEN and CDR2 SYDVKM. The CDR3 totals 13 residues. CDR3 nucleotide sequence: TGTGCCAGCAGCCCCTCTGCCAAAAACATTCAGTACTTC. Protein sequence: CASSPSAKNIQYF.

The genes are TRBV10-2 and TRBJ2-7, with no clear D. This CDR3 spans 11 amino acids. Trimming removed 5 bases from V and 2 bases from J, with 4 bases in between. Per germline, CDR1 WSHSY and CDR2 SAAADI. For the CDR3, the DNA is TGCGCCAGCAGTCCCACCTACGAGCAGTACTTC. It is translated as CASSPTYEQYF.

The chain has TRBV19 and TRBJ2-3; 7 bases agree with TRBD2. The V gene end was trimmed by 1 base and the J gene end by 5 bases; junction bases not matched to a gene: 3. The CDR3 contains 14 residues. CDR1 is LNHDA, CDR2 SQIVND, per germline (reference sequence). CDR3 bases: TGTGCCAGTAGTATAGGAGCTAGCGGAGATACGCAGTATTTT. Translating it yields CASSIGASGDTQYF.

The rearrangement uses TRBV9 and TRBJ1-4; D may be TRBD1 (5 bases). This CDR3 has 15 residues. Germline values: CDR1 SGDLS, CDR2 YYNGEE. With 0 bases removed from V and 8 bases from J, the gap between germline ends came to 14 bases. The CDR3 here is CASSVGQGSAEKLFF. In nucleotides, the CDR3 is TGTGCCAGCAGCGTAGGGCAGGGTTCAGCCGAAAAACTGTTTTTT.

The chain joins TRBV12-3 or TRBV12-4 to TRBJ2-5, with a weak D call TRBD1 (5 bases). With 5 bases removed from V and 5 bases from J, the gap between germline ends came to 9 bases. This CDR3 comprises 12 residues. In DNA, the CDR3 is TGTGCCAGCAGTGCAGGGTGGGAGACCCAGTACTTC. Residues: CASSAGWETQYF.

For the CDR3, the DNA is TGTGCCAGCATGGGCACCCATGGGACCATATATTTT. Encoded protein: CASMGTHGTIYF. This chain links TRBV12-3 or TRBV12-4 with TRBJ1-3; D is undetermined. The CDR3 is 12 amino acids. V was trimmed by 7 bases and J by 10 bases, leaving 14 bases between them.

The J gene is TRBJ2-3, the V gene TRBV21-1; whether TRBD1, the table's D call, matches the DNA was not checked. TRBV21-1 is a documented pseudogene. The CDR3 runs 17 residues. Here the CDR3 reads CASSKVRTGEVTDTQYF. CDR3 DNA sequence: TGTGCCAGCAGCAAAGTACGGACAGGGGAGGTCACAGATACGCAGTATTTT.

The J gene is TRBJ2-3, the V gene TRBV2; no firm D call. Germline CDR1 reads SNHLY; CDR2 reads FYNNEI. Trimming cost V 2 bases and J 5 bases, with 11 bases left between them. The CDR3 spans 14 residues. CDR3 sequence: CASSELASGDTQYF. Here the CDR3 DNA reads TGTGCCAGCAGTGAACTCGCTTCAGGAGATACGCAGTATTTT. Complete variable domain (other parts from reference TRBV2 and TRBJ2-3): EPEVTQTPSHQVTQMGQEVILRCVPISNHLYFYWYRQILGQKVEFLVSFYNNEISEKSEIFDDQFSVERPDGSNFTLKIRSTKLEDSAMYFCASSELASGDTQYFGPGTRLTVL.

The chain uses TRBV6-2 or TRBV6-3 and TRBJ1-5; D gene ambiguous. Trimming pared 6 bases from V and 4 bases from J, leaving 10 bases between. The V gene's germline CDR1 is MNHEY and CDR2 SVGEGT. This CDR3 is built from 13 residues. CDR3 sequence: CASSSSWNQPQHF. DNA for the CDR3: TGTGCCAGCAGCTCTAGCTGGAATCAGCCCCAGCATTTT.